The rows below give T cell receptor beta chains drawn from one sample of a study of molecular identifiers for immune sequencing clone quantification. TCRdb recomputed calls from the PCR reads with MiXCR, one row per CDR3 protein. The sample has about 320,000 distinct CDR3 sequences; around 21% are singletons. Source material: naive CD8+ T cells from blood, with Jurkat cell RNA spiked in. The origin of the receptors is a human donor in good health. Some libraries in this study had Jurkat cell RNA spiked in. Both conserved end residues are part of each CDR3.

cdr3_length v_call cdr3_aa
16 TRBV3-2 CASSRLQDSGANVLTF
15 TRBV19 CASRAGQASSDTQYF
17 TRBV28 CASSSGLAGAYQETQYF
14 TRBV28 CASSFSANKNIQYF
16 TRBV12-5 CASGPPLGGAWIEQYF
15 TRBV10-2 CASWGTSGHGTEAFF
15 TRBV12-3/TRBV12-4 CASSLSSGFGTEAFF
13 TRBV5-1 CASSLVGDQPQHF
14 TRBV20-1 CSASSGTSIDEQFF
15 TRBV3-1 CASSQGVYLNTEAFF
15 TRBV20-1 CSASPLAGNHNEQFF
16 TRBV4-1 CASSQVKGDPTYEQSF
15 TRBV4-1 CASSEGPNSNQPQHF
14 TRBV15 CATSRDRGIQPQHF
14 TRBV29-1 CSVEYRHLQETQYF
12 TRBV24-1 CATSDSPDEQFF
12 TRBV12-3/TRBV12-4 CASSLVLDEQYF
17 TRBV4-3 CASSQDPEGGSYNEQFF
16 TRBV7-9 CASNRLKDRAQETQYF
15 TRBV19 CASSSLTGVPDTQYF
14 TRBV11-2 CASSLPGLAYEQFF
15 TRBV13 CASSFGQRANYGYTF
14 TRBV9 CASSVGTGYNEQFF
13 TRBV29-1 CSAESGPGYEQYF
14 TRBV27 CASSLGLGTGELFF
13 TRBV9 CASSVNMNTEAFF
15 TRBV4-1 CASSLQGITRETQYF
12 TRBV19 CASTGGTDEQYF
15 TRBV28 CASSLLGGRNEKLFF
16 TRBV7-8 CASSPPGGRSYNEQFF
17 TRBV5-6 CASSLKGILSSYNEQFF
15 TRBV7-9 CASSPSAGPKNIQYF
14 TRBV12-3/TRBV12-4 CASSLVSGLETQYF
15 TRBV20-1 CSARDQGSGTGELFF
15 TRBV5-5 CASSPGLAGTYEQYF
14 TRBV29-1 CSVEKTGAPYEQYF
15 TRBV5-4 CASYQQGSSYNEQFF
15 TRBV7-9 CASSPSRGRSDTQYF
14 TRBV27 CASSILPSTDTQYF
16 TRBV6-2/TRBV6-3 CASSYGISAAGETQYF
14 TRBV15 CATSQRGSQETQYF
14 TRBV5-1 CACSLSGGSYEQYF
15 TRBV12-3/TRBV12-4 CASSLGTSMGNEQFF
16 TRBV7-6 CASSSNTRTGDYEQYF
15 TRBV7-2 CASSIRGLASDTQYF
17 TRBV13 CASSLGQTPSSYNEQFF
15 TRBV30 CAWTPGTGGLETQYF
12 TRBV2 CANRRGAYEQYF
17 TRBV27 CASSLLAGEPNQETQYF
14 TRBV6-2/TRBV6-3 CASSYSGMDQPQHF
14 TRBV7-9 CANSLFAGGYEQFF
19 TRBV25-1 CASSESNLRRHTLVNERFF
11 TRBV6-5 CASRSTGELVF
11 TRBV6-2/TRBV6-3 CASAESTEAFF
14 TRBV7-2 CASSLAVHSDTQYF
16 TRBV5-1 CASSSLGTGERETQYF
14 TRBV9 CASSVDSGANVLTF
16 TRBV6-5 CASTPFRELTNEKLFF
16 TRBV7-2 CASSTWDSPTGETQYF